The entry below gives a single T cell receptor (beta chain) sequence along with its context. CDR1 and CDR2 from the germline V gene are ENHRY and SYGVKD. V was trimmed by 1 base and J by 1 base, leaving 11 bases between them. This CDR3 has 15 amino acids. The data are from a study of glioma-infiltrating T cells. Amplification of TCR alpha and beta CDR3 regions from RNA used iRepertoire nested multiplex PCR. Each CDR3 protein gets one entry after TCRdb re-called the multiplex PCR reads with MiXCR. The sample has fewer than 500,000 distinct CDR3 sequences, about 40% seen once. The chain is built from TRBV10-3 and TRBJ2-7; D might be TRBD1 (6 bases). This clonotype originated in a human donor with low-grade glioma or glioblastoma, undergoing nonglioma brain surgery, or in good health (not recorded which). Sequences were obtained from glioma tissue, nonneoplastic brain tissue, or PBMCs (not recorded which). DNA for the CDR3: TGTGCCATCAGTGAGTATCAGGGGAGTTCCTACGAGCAGTACTTC. This translates into CAISEYQGSSYEQYF.